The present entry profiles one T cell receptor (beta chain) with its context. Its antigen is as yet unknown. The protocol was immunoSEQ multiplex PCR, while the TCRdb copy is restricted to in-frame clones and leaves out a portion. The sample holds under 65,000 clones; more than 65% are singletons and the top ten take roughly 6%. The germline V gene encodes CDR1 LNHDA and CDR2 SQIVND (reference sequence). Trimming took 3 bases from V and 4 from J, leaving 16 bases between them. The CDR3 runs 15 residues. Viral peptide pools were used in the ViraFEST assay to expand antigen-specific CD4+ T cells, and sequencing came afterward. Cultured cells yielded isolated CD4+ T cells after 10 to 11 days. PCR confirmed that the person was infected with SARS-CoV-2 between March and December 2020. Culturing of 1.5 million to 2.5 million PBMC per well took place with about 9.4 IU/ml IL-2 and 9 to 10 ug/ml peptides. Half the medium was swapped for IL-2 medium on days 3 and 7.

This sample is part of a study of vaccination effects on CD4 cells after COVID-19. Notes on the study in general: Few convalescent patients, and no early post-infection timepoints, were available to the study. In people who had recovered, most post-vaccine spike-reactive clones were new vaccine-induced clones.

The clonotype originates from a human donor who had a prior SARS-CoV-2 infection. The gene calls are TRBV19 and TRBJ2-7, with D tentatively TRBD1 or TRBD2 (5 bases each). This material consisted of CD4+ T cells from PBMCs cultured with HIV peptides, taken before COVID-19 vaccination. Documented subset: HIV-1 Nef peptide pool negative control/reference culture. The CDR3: CASSMNTGQGYEQYF. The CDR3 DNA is TGTGCCAGTAGTATGAATACGGGGCAGGGTTACGAGCAGTACTTC.